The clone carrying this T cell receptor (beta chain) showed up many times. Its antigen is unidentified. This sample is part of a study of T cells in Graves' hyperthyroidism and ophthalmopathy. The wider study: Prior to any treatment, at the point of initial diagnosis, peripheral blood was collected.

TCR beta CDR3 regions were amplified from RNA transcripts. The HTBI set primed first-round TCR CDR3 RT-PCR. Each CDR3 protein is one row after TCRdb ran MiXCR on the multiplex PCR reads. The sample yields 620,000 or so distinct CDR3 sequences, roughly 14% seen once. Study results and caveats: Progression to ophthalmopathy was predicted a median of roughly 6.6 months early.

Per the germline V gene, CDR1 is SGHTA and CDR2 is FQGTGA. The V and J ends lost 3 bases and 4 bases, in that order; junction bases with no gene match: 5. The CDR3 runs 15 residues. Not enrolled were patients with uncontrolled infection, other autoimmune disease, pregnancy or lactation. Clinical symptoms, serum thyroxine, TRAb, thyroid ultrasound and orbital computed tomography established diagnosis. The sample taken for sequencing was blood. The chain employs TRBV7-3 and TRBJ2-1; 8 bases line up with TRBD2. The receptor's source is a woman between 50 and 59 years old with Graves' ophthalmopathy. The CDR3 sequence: CASSLRLARYNEQFF. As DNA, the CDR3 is TGTGCCAGCAGCTTGAGACTAGCGAGATACAATGAGCAGTTCTTC.